This is a list of T cell receptor beta chains from one sample in a study of T-cell reconstitution after alpha-beta-depleted transplantation in children. A single record per CDR3 protein comes from TCRdb applying MiXCR to the PCR reads. The table lists approximately 400,000 distinct CDR3 sequences, about a sixth of them singletons. Sequences were derived from PBMCs, mostly from graft donor cells, sampled 360 days after TCRalphabeta/CD19-depleted stem cell transplant. The receptor set was obtained from a boy less than two years old who had a stem cell transplant for Wiskott-Aldrich syndrome, so the T cells may come from the graft donor. The conserved cysteine and the conserved F or W are not part of the CDR3 here. Not every row has a clone size; where given, it reads once, few, many or a size class.

clone size,J gene,V gene,CDR3 protein
.,TRBJ1-6,TRBV3-1,ASALAPQGSSPLH
.,TRBJ2-7,TRBV10-3,AISETRPGVEQY
many,TRBJ2-1,TRBV7-9,ASSLEVAGGRYNEQF
few,TRBJ1-4,TRBV19,ASSRGHREKLF
.,TRBJ1-6,TRBV4-1,ASSQEWGNSPLH
few,TRBJ2-3,TRBV20-1,SATLAGATDTQY
few,TRBJ2-7,TRBV6-2/TRBV6-3,ASSYAGQLYEQY
many,TRBJ1-1,TRBV11-2,ASSLDRDTEAF
few,TRBJ2-7,TRBV10-3,AISENPGSEQY
once,TRBJ2-5,TRBV18,ASSPLLGREETQY
few,TRBJ2-1,TRBV7-2,ASSPQRSNEQF
few,TRBJ2-1,TRBV7-8,ASSPNRYYNEQF
.,TRBJ2-7,TRBV18,ASSPQPVYSYEQY
.,TRBJ1-1,TRBV5-1,ASSLFGGATEAF
.,TRBJ1-6,TRBV2,ASSRDRVSSPLH
.,TRBJ2-3,TRBV5-1,ASNSGLAGITDTQY
.,TRBJ1-1,TRBV7-9,ASSFTVKGLNTEAF
few,TRBJ2-1,TRBV12-3/TRBV12-4,ASSTHLAGEYNEQF
few,TRBJ2-1,TRBV20-1,SARPHSDLSYNEQF
many,TRBJ2-1,TRBV5-1,ASSLALSYNEQF
few,TRBJ2-5,TRBV7-8,ASRRALPQETQY
few,TRBJ2-1,TRBV24-1,ATSGVGLAVNEQF
.,TRBJ2-7,TRBV20-1,SATKYRGLTYEQY
few,TRBJ2-3,TRBV7-8,ASSARYSGTAFDTQY
few,TRBJ2-2,TRBV5-1,ASSLVPPGQGATGELF
.,TRBJ2-1,TRBV5-1,ASSSGQLPYNEQF